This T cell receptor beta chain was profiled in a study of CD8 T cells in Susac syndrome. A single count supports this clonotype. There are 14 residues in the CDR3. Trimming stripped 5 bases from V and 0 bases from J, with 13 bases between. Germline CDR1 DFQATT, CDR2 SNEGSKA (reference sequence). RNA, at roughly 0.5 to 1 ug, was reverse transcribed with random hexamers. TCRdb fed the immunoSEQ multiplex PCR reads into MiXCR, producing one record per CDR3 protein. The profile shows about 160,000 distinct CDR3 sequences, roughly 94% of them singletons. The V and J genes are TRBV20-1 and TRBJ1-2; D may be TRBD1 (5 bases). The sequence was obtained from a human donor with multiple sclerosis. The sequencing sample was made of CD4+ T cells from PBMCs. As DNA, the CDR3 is TGCAGTGCTCTCCTCAGGGCCTCTAACTATGGCTACACCTTC. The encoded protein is CSALLRASNYGYTF.